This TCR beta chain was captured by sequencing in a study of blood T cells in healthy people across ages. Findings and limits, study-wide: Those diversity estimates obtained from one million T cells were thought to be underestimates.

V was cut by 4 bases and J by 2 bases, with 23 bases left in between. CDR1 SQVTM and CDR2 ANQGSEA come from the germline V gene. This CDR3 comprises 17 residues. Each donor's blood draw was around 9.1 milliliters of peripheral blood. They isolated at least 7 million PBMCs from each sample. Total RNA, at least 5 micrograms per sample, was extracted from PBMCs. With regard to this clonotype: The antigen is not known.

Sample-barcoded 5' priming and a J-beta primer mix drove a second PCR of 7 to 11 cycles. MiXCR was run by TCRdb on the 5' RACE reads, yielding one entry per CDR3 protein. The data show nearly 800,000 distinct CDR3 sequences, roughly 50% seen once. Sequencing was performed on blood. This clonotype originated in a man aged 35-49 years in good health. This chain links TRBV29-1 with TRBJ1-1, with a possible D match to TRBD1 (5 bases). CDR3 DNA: TGCAGCGTTGCTCTATCCCTGGGGGTAGGCAGCAACACTGAAGCTTTCTTT. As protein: CSVALSLGVGSNTEAFF.